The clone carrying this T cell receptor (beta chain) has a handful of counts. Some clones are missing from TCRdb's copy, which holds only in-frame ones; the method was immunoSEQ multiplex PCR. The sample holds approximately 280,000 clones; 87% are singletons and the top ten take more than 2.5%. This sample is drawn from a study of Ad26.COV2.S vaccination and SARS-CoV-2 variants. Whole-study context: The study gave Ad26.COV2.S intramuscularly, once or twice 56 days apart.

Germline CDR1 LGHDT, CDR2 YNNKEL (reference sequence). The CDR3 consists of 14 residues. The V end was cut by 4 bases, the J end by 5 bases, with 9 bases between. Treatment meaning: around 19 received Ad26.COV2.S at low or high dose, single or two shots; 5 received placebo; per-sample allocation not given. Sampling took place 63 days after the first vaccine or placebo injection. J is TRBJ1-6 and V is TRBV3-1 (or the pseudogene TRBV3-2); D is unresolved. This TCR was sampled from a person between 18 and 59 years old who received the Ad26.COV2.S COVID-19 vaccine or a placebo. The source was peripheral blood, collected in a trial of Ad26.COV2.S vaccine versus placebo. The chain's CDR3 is CASSRAADNSPLHF. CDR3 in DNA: TGTGCCAGCAGCCGTGCAGCTGATAATTCACCCCTCCACTTT.